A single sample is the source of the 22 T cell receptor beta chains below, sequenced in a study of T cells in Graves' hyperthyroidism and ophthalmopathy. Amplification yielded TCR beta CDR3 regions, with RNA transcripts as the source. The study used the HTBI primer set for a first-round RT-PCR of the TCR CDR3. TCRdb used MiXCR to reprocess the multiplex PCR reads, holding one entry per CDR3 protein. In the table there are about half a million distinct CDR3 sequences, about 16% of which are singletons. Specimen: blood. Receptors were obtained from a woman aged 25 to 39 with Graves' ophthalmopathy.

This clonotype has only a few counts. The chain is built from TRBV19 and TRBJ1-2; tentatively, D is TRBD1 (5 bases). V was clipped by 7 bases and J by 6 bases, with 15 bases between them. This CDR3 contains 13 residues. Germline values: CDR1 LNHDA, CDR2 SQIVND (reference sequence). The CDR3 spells CASNSPGWNGYTF. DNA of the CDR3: TGTGCCAGTAACTCGCCAGGGTGGAATGGCTACACCTTC.

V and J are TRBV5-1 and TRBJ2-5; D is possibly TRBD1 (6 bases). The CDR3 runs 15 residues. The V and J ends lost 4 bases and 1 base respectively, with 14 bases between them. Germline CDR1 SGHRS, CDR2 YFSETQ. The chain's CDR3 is CASSDRQEIQETQYF. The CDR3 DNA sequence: TGCGCCAGCAGCGATAGACAGGAGATCCAAGAGACCCAGTACTTC.

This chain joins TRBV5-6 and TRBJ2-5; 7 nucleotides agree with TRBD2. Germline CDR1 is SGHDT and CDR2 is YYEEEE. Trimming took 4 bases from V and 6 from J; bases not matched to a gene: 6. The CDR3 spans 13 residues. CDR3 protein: CASSPTSWQTQYF. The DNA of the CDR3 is TGTGCCAGCAGCCCGACTAGCTGGCAGACCCAGTACTTC.

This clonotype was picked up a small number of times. The CDR3, as DNA: TGTGCCTGGAGTGTAGGCGGACTTACAGAGACCCAGTACTTC. It codes for CAWSVGGLTETQYF. This chain connects TRBV30 to TRBJ2-5; D possibly corresponds to TRBD2 (5 bases). The CDR3 sequence is 14 residues long. Trimming pared 0 bases from V and 4 bases from J, leaving 12 bases between. Germline-derived CDR1 and CDR2 are GTSNPN and SVGIG (reference sequence).

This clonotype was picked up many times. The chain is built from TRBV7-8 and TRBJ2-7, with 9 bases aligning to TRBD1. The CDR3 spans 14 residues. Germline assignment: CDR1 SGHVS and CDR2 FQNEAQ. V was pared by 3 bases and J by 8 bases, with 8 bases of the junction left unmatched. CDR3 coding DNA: TGTGCCAGCAGCTTGGACAGGGGTGACCTGCAGCAGTACTTC. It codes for CASSLDRGDLQQYF.

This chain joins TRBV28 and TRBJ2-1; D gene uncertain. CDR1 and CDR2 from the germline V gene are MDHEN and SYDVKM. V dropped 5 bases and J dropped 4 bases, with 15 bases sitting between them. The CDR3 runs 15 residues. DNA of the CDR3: TGTGCCAGCAGTCCAGAGGTGGGTGGGTACAATGAGCAGTTCTTC. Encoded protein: CASSPEVGGYNEQFF.

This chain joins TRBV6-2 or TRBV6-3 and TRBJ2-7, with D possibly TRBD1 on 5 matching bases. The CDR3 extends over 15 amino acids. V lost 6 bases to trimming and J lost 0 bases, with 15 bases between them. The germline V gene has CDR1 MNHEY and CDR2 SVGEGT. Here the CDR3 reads CASSLTGMSSYEQYF. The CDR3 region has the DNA TGTGCCAGCAGCCTTACAGGAATGAGCTCCTACGAGCAGTACTTC.

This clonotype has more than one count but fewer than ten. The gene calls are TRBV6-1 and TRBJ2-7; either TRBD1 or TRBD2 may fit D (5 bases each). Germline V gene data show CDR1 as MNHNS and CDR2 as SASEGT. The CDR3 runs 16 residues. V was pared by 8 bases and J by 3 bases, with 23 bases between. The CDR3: CASGLSGPSGIYEQYF. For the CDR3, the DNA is TGTGCCAGCGGACTTTCCGGCCCATCAGGGATCTACGAGCAGTACTTC.

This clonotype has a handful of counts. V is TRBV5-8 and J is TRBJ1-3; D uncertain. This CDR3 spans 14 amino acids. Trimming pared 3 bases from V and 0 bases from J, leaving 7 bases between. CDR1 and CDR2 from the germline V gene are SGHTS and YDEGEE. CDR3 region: CASSSGFSGNTIYF. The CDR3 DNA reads TGTGCCAGCAGCTCGGGATTCTCTGGAAACACCATATATTTT.

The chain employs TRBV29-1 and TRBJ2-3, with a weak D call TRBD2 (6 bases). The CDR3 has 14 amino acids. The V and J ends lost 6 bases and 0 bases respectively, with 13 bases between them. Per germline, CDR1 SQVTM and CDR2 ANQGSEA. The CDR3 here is CSVGIAASTDTQYF. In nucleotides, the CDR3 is TGCAGCGTGGGGATAGCGGCTAGCACAGATACGCAGTATTTT.

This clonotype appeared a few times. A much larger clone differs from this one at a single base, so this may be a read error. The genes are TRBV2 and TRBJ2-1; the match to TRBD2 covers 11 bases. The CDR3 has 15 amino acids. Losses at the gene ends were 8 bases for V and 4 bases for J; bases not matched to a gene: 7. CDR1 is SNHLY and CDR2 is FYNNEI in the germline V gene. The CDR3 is CASEGTSGLYNEQFF. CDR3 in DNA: TGTGCCAGCGAGGGGACTAGCGGCCTTTACAATGAGCAGTTCTTC.

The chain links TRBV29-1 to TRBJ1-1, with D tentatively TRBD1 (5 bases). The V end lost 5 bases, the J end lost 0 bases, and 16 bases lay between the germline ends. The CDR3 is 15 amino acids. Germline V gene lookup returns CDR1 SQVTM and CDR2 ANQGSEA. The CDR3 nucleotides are TGCAGCGTTCCCTCTCAGGGCGAAGTGAACACTGAAGCTTTCTTT. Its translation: CSVPSQGEVNTEAFF.

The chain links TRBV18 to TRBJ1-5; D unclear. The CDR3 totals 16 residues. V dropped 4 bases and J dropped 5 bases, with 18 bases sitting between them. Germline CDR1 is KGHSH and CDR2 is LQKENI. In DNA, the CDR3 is TGTGCCAGCTCACACAAGGAAGGGATTGGGGATCAGCCCCAGCATTTT. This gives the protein CASSHKEGIGDQPQHF.

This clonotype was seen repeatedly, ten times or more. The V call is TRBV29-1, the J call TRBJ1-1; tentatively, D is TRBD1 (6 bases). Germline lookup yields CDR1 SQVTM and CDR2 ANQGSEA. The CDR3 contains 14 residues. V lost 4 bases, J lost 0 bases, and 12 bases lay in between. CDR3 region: CSVASGALNTEAFF. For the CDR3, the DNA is TGCAGCGTTGCTTCAGGGGCGTTGAACACTGAAGCTTTCTTT.

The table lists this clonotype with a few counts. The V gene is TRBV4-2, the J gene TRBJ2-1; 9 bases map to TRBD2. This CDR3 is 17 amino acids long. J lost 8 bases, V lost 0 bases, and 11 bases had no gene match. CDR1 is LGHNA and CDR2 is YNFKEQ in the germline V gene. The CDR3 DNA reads TGTGCCAGCAGCCAAGATTATTGGGTAGCGGGAGTGGATGAGCAGTTCTTC. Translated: CASSQDYWVAGVDEQFF.

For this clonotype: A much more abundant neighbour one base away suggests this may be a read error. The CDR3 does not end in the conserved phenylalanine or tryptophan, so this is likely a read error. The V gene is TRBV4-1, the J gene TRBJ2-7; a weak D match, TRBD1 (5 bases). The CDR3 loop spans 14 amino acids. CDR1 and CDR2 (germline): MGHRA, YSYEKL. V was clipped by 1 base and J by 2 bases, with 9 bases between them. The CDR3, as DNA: TGCGCCAGCAGCCAAGCAGGGTATGCCTACGAGCAGTACCTC. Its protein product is CASSQAGYAYEQYL.

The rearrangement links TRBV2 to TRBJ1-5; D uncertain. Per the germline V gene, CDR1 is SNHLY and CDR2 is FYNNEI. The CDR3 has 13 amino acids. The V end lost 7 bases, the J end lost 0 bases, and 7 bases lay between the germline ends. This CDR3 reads CASMGNSNQPQHF. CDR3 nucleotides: TGTGCCAGCATGGGAAATAGCAATCAGCCCCAGCATTTT. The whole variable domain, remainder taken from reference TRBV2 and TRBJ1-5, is EPEVTQTPSHQVTQMGQEVILRCVPISNHLYFYWYRQILGQKVEFLVSFYNNEISEKSEIFDDQFSVERPDGSNFTLKIRSTKLEDSAMYFCASMGNSNQPQHFGDGTRLSIL.

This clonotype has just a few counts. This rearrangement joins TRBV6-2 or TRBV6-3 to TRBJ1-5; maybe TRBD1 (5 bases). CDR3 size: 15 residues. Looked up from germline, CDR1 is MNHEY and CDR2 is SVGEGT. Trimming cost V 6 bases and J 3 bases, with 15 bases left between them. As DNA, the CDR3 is TGTGCCAGCAGCCCCGGGACTTCCTACAATCAGCCCCAGCATTTT. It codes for CASSPGTSYNQPQHF.

The CDR3 reads CASSRGPPGNEQFF. The CDR3 DNA reads as TGTGCCAGCAGTCGCGGACCGCCAGGGAATGAGCAGTTCTTC. The chain has TRBV7-2 and TRBJ2-1, with D perhaps TRBD1 (5 bases). Germline values: CDR1 SGHTA, CDR2 FQGNSA. Trimming pared 6 bases from V and 7 bases from J, leaving 16 bases between. CDR3 length: 14 residues.

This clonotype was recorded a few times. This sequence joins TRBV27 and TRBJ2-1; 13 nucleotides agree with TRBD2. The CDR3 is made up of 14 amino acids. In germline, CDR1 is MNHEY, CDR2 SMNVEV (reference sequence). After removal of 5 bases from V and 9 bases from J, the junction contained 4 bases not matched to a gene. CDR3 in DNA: TGTGCCAGCAGTGGACTAGCGGGAGCGTTTGAGCAGTTCTTC. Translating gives CASSGLAGAFEQFF.

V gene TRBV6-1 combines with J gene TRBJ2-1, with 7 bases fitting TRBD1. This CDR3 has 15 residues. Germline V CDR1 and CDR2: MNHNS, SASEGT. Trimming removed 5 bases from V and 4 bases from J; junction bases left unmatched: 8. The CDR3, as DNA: TGTGCCAGCAGTCCCCCGGGACAGTGGTACAATGAGCAGTTCTTC. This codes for CASSPPGQWYNEQFF.

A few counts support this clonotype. The CDR3 spells CASSTGTTGKPNEKLFF. In nucleotides, the CDR3 is TGTGCCAGCAGCACCGGGACCACAGGGAAGCCTAATGAAAAACTGTTTTTT. This chain links TRBV7-2 with TRBJ1-4; TRBD1 might be the D (6 bases). This CDR3 region has 17 residues. The germline gives CDR1 SGHTA, CDR2 FQGNSA. Trimming took off 5 bases at V and 3 bases at J, with 19 bases between the two ends. Complete variable domain (other parts from reference TRBV7-2 and TRBJ1-4): GAGVSQSPSNKVTEKGKDVELRCDPISGHTALYWYRQSLGQGLEFLIYFQGNSAPDKSGLPSDRFSAERTGGSVSTLTIQRTQQEDSAVYLCASSTGTTGKPNEKLFFGSGTQLSVL.